The present T cell receptor (beta chain) was sequenced within a study of cytomegalovirus exposure and HLA in healthy donors (dated by TCRdb to the late 2010s). As for the study more broadly: An earlier analysis of 587 of the donors reported approximately 290 Gb of sequence data and 117 million unique TCR beta sequences from about 180 million T cells. An early release covering some 640 HLA-typed donors comprised about 300 gigabases of sequencing data and around 86 million unique TCR sequences. Of the approximately 400 genotyped donors, less than 90% were placed in the genetic ancestry cluster associated with self-reported Caucasian donors. The study aimed to test whether cataloging public T cell receptors could reveal signatures of past pathogen exposure. Using immunosequencing, the study profiled T cell repertoires from about 650 subjects and related those repertoires to cytomegalovirus serostatus. Along with the approximately 650-subject first cohort, a separate validation cohort of over 90 different subjects was used. High-throughput TCR immunosequencing, statistical association of individual TCRs with disease status, and machine learning were combined to predict cytomegalovirus infection status. A later analysis re-examined previously published TCR beta repertoires from over 500 donors and added high-resolution HLA genotyping to investigate patterns of TCR occurrence. The later analysis used no new phenotypic data to find candidate immune exposures, relying instead on TCR beta sequences and their occurrence across donors. In an earlier analysis of roughly 600 of the donors, high-throughput TCR beta sequencing was used to judge whether each TCR beta V gene segment behaved as functional or pseudogenic. Donor age, sex, ethnicity and CMV serostatus were compiled together with the repertoire data. A later genetic analysis used genome-wide SNP genotypes for about 65% of the 666 donors, treating that subset as a discovery cohort. All discovery cohort repertoires had been generated on a single sequencing platform. Class I and class II HLA loci were covered by the typing at four-digit resolution. The number of typed donors differed by locus: about 629-640 for A, B, C, DRB1 and DQB1; 500 to 550 for DQA1; 606 for DPA1; and about 450 for DPB1. A handful of DR-DQ haplotypes were handled as single units for association and clustering because linkage in the cohort was strong. On average, around 230,000 unique TCR beta nucleotide sequences were sequenced per donor among fewer than 500 genotyped donors of the cohort, with 15% to 20% of those sequences being non-productive.

On this clone itself: Its binding antigen is unknown. The record has no base qualities; no much larger clone is one base away.

The germline V gene yields MDHEN for CDR1 and SYDVKM for CDR2. The CDR3 runs 12 amino acids, cysteine and phenylalanine included. Only the CDR3 part of the read is kept: 36 bases, read in frame from the first base. The V and J ends are trimmed by 5 bases and 4 bases, leaving 6 bases between them. The investigation overall reported the following: A later genetic analysis reported fewer N-insertions in productive TCRs among donors in an Asian-associated ancestry cluster than the roughly 700-donor mean. A later analysis reported that several top co-occurrence clusters appeared linked to parvovirus B19, influenza, CMV and Epstein-Barr virus. This cohort had only TCR beta chains sequenced, and the lack of alpha or paired-chain data limited which features could be detected. The study gave a list of 150 to 200 TCR beta chains associated with cytomegalovirus. V-gene and J-gene trimming of TCR beta chains was associated with a missense DCLRE1C variant in a later genetic analysis, and the association was replicated in an independent cohort. HLA typing was unavailable for some donors at each locus, so association tests used only the typed subset. In both the original and validation cohorts, the classifier was reported to diagnose cytomegalovirus status with high specificity and sensitivity. In a later analysis, TCR association rates were found to vary across HLA loci, with the most associated TCRs seen for DRB1 alleles and the fewest for HLA-C alleles. Most TCR sequences were seen in very few donors, while some public TCRs were found in many individuals. A later analysis found that most CMV-associated TCR beta chains appeared HLA-restricted, with HLA associations seemingly driven largely by CMV exposure. A group of highly shared sequence variants was considered likely to be a technical artifact of the sequencing pipeline. Three of the identified cytomegalovirus-associated TCR beta chains were confirmed in vitro to be specific for cytomegalovirus antigens. In a later analysis, HLA-associated TCR beta chains showed more clonal expansion and lower generation probabilities than non-associated chains that were equally common. In a later analysis, around 17,000 TCR beta sequences were associated with specific HLA alleles at a false discovery rate of 0.05. Linkage disequilibrium might explain the correlated functional status among segregating V segments, but an unknown experimental factor could not be ruled out. For the cohort, immune exposure information was limited to CMV serostatus. A further reported finding was that TCR beta sequences accurately predicted the HLA-A and HLA-B alleles for most subjects in the first cohort. Because counts were too low, about 17 rarely observed V segments, including chromosome 9 orphons, were excluded from the earlier analysis of under 650 of the donors. According to the authors, the approach could potentially be generalized to other disease states and immunological phenotypes. The presence/absence analyses assumed that sequencing depth was roughly uniform across donors, and that assumption may not be true. The 87-base-pair reads could not distinguish some IMGT-functional V segments, including TRBV6-2 and TRBV6-3, so those segments were excluded. Assigning TCR associations to individual alleles was difficult when HLA alleles, especially DR and DQ, strongly co-occurred. In an earlier analysis of approximately 590 of the donors, most TCR beta V segments were observed in productive rearrangements about 87% or about 30% of the time, broadly matching IMGT annotations.

The cohort comprised several hundred healthy bone marrow donors. At the time of sampling, all cohort members were nominally healthy, though unrecorded immune exposures were likely present. The donor tested CMV seropositive and was one of the 289 seropositive cohort members. Each donor provided a peripheral blood sample, and peripheral blood mononuclear cells were used for TCR beta sequencing. The Qiagen DNeasy Blood Extraction Kit was used to extract genomic DNA from the blood cell samples. Library creation used the immunoSEQ multiplex PCR assay. The multiplex PCR relied on a mix of 60 forward primers for TCR Vbeta segments and 13 reverse primers for TCR Jbeta segments. The CDR3 region of rearranged TCR beta genes was amplified from genomic DNA with a multiplex PCR assay. On the Illumina HiSeq System, the amplified TCR beta libraries were sequenced as 87-base-pair reads. The original pipeline was this. A later analysis tallied approximately 87 million unique TCR beta chains across the 666 repertoires, and about 12 million of those chains were shared by two or more donors. To remove PCR and sequencing errors, raw reads were error-corrected and collapsed into unique sequences using a nearest-neighbor algorithm that merged closely related sequences. CDR3 sequences were aligned to IMGT reference sequences to assign V, D and J gene segments. For a sequence to be retained, at least a six-nucleotide match to both a V gene segment and a J gene segment was required. Rearrangements were called productive when the CDR3 lacked stop codons and stayed in frame with V and J; all others were non-productive. Following IMGT convention, CDR3 was defined as the stretch from the second conserved V-encoded cysteine to the conserved J-encoded phenylalanine. The earlier analysis of some 550 of the donors excluded any sequence lacking an unambiguous match to a single V gene segment. An earlier analysis of under 750 of the donors called V segments functional above 56.7% productive rearrangements and segregating when the between-donor standard deviation exceeded 5%. To diagnose cytomegalovirus status from the catalog of TCR beta chain sequences, a statistical classification framework was built. In a later analysis, V and J genes were assigned by comparing TCR nucleotide sequences against IMGT/GENE-DB human TR gene sequences. A later analysis assigned CDR3 sequences and most-parsimonious VDJ recombination scenarios with the TCRdist pipeline. In a later analysis, each TCR beta chain was defined by its CDR3 amino acid sequence together with its V-gene family, and reads lacking a unique V-gene family were excluded. To address suspected cross-contamination and a sequencing artifact, a later analysis removed roughly 640 highly shared, low-generation-probability nucleotide sequences. A later analysis calculated a clonal expansion index for each public chain from normalized within-repertoire ranks of inferred template counts. Generation probabilities in a later analysis came from a VDJ recombination model fitted to out-of-frame rearrangements, and those results were checked against IGoR. A later analysis scored TCR-TCR, TCR-HLA and TCR-CMV co-occurrence with hypergeometric tests, applying a repertoire-size bias correction to TCR pairs. A later analysis estimated false discovery rates by permuting HLA or CMV assignments 20 times. In a later analysis, co-occurring TCRs were grouped with DBSCAN, and TCRdist sequence similarity was added when clustering was performed within HLA-allele-positive subsets. Co-occurrence clustering excluded repertoires with fewer than 30,000 or more than 120,000 public chains, plus five with anomalous nucleotide sharing. TCRdb took over this immuneACCESS table, retaining in-frame rearrangements with V and J assigned. Such tables are incomplete; in checked studies, under half of the missing clones stem from an unresolved V gene, and the remainder is unexplained. V, J and clone size were drawn from that table, and D and trimming were deduced from the DNA. The sample table holds about 150,000 clones, of which approximately 71% were seen once. Roughly 10% of the sample comes from the top ten.

The chain uses TRBV28 and TRBJ1-5, with no confident D gene call. The TCR was taken from a man aged 18 to 30 in good health and CMV-seropositive. Sample: PBMCs. The DNA reads as follows: TGTGCCAGCAGTGCGGAGAATCAGCCCCAGCATTTT. Its translation is CASSAENQPQHF.